These 12 T cell receptor beta chains were sequenced from one sample in a study of blood T cell repertoires in COVID-19. The assay was immunoSEQ multiplex PCR, and TCRdb's table has in-frame clones only and misses some. The sample includes hundreds of thousands of clones, 87% seen only once; the top ten take more than 5%. The sequenced material came from peripheral blood. These receptors were obtained from a woman between 45 and 60 years old with COVID-19, enrolled during active disease.

V and J are TRBV19 and TRBJ2-5; tentative D call: TRBD2 (6 bases). This CDR3 contains 14 residues. CDR1 and CDR2 (germline): LNHDA, SQIVND (reference sequence). The V and J ends lost 3 bases and 5 bases respectively, with 13 bases between them. The CDR3, as DNA: TGTGCCAGTAGTATGGGGGGAATTCGGGAGACCCAGTACTTC. This gives the protein CASSMGGIRETQYF.

The CDR3 is CASSFTTTGGNEQFF. CDR3 DNA: TGTGCCAGCAGCTTTACAACGACAGGGGGCAATGAGCAGTTCTTC. The J gene is TRBJ2-1, the V gene TRBV11-2; 9 bases are shared with TRBD1. The J segment lost 6 bases and the V segment lost 3 bases, leaving 6 bases of the junction unmatched. The CDR3 runs to 15 residues. Looked up from germline, CDR1 is SGHAT and CDR2 is FQNNGV. The full variable domain, in which reference TRBV11-2 and TRBJ2-1 provide the parts outside the CDR3, is EAGVAQSPRYKIIEKRQSVAFWCNPISGHATLYWYQQILGQGPKLLIQFQNNGVVDDSQLPKDRFSAERLKGVDSTLKIQPAKLEDSAVYLCASSFTTTGGNEQFFGPGTRLTVL.

The V gene is TRBV5-1, the J gene TRBJ2-1; 13 bases match TRBD2. Germline V gene sequence: CDR1 SGHRS, CDR2 YFSETQ. This CDR3 region has 16 residues. Losses at the gene ends were 4 bases for V and 1 base for J; bases not matched to a gene: 2. The DNA of the CDR3 is TGCGCCAGCAGCCCGGGACTAGCGGGGTCCTACAATGAGCAGTTCTTC. Amino acid sequence: CASSPGLAGSYNEQFF.

J is TRBJ1-1 and V is TRBV28, with D possibly being TRBD1 (6 bases). The CDR3 runs 16 residues. CDR1 MDHEN and CDR2 SYDVKM come from the germline V gene. The V end was cut by 2 bases, the J end by 5 bases, with 18 bases between. CDR3 nucleotide sequence: TGTGCCAGCAGTTTACCGGACCGGGACATACGTACTGAAGCTTTCTTT. The encoded protein is CASSLPDRDIRTEAFF.

The chain uses TRBV7-9 and TRBJ2-2, with 7 nucleotides matching TRBD1. Trimming at V came to 5 bases and at J to 4 bases, leaving 13 bases not matched to a gene. Per germline, CDR1 SEHNR and CDR2 FQNEAQ (reference sequence). CDR3 size: 17 residues. The CDR3 region is CASSPRRDRNTTGELFF. The CDR3 nucleotides are TGTGCCAGCAGCCCGCGCCGGGACAGAAATACCACCGGGGAGCTGTTTTTT. The entire variable domain, with the rest obtained from reference TRBV7-9 and TRBJ2-2, is as follows: DTGVSQNPRHKITKRGQNVTFRCDPISEHNRLYWYRQTLGQGPEFLTYFQNEAQLEKSRLLSDRFSAERPKGSFSTLEIQRTEQGDSAMYLCASSPRRDRNTTGELFFGEGSRLTVL.

This clone turned up a few times. V gene TRBV5-1 combines with J gene TRBJ2-7, with 8 bases lining up with TRBD1. This CDR3 is 16 amino acids long. Unmatched junction bases numbered 7, after V lost 0 bases and J lost 2 bases. Germline assignment: CDR1 SGHRS and CDR2 YFSETQ. CDR3 region: CASSLARSGGAYEQYF. The CDR3 bases are TGCGCCAGCAGCTTGGCTCGCTCAGGGGGCGCCTACGAGCAGTACTTC.

This clone has only a few counts. The chain has TRBV5-1 and TRBJ2-2; D is unclear. The germline V and J ends were trimmed by 0 bases and 6 bases, with 6 bases remaining between them. CDR1 is SGHRS and CDR2 is YFSETQ in the germline V gene. There are 13 residues in the CDR3. In DNA form, the CDR3 reads TGCGCCAGCAGCTTGGGCGCCGCCGGGGAGCTGTTTTTT. It encodes CASSLGAAGELFF.

The CDR3: CASSPTGTSAYEQYF. CDR3 sequence (DNA): TGTGCCAGCAGCCCAACCGGGACTAGCGCCTACGAGCAGTACTTC. The V and J genes are TRBV6-5 and TRBJ2-7; TRBD2 matches at 10 bases. Germline CDR1 reads MNHEY; CDR2 reads SVGAGI. The CDR3 contains 15 residues. After removal of 6 bases from V and 2 bases from J, the junction contained 7 bases not matched to a gene.

The gene calls are TRBV18 and TRBJ2-7, with 8 nucleotides matching TRBD2. This CDR3 is 16 amino acids long. With V trimmed by 2 bases and J by 3 bases, 9 bases remained unmatched. CDR1 is KGHSH, CDR2 LQKENI, per germline. As DNA, the CDR3 is TGTGCCAGCTCACCAAGAGCGGGAGCTTTTAACTACGAGCAGTACTTC. Residues: CASSPRAGAFNYEQYF. The complete variable domain, with remaining parts taken from reference TRBV18 and TRBJ2-7, reads NAGVMQNPRHLVRRRGQEARLRCSPMKGHSHVYWYRQLPEEGLKFMVYLQKENIIDESGMPKERFSAEFPKEGPSILRIQQVVRGDSAAYFCASSPRAGAFNYEQYFGPGTRLTVT.

As concerns this clone: Other DNA sequences from this sample encode an identical CDR3 as well. V gene TRBV19 combines with J gene TRBJ2-1; D may be TRBD1 (6 bases). Trimming removed 8 bases at V and 3 bases at J, with 11 bases between. Germline lookup yields CDR1 LNHDA and CDR2 SQIVND (reference sequence). The CDR3 has 13 residues. CDR3 residues: CASSTTGYNEQFF. The CDR3 DNA reads TGTGCCAGTTCTACGACAGGCTACAATGAGCAGTTCTTC. The full variable domain, its missing parts supplied by reference TRBV19 and TRBJ2-1, is DGGITQSPKYLFRKEGQNVTLSCEQNLNHDAMYWYRQDPGQGLRLIYYSQIVNDFQKGDIAEGYSVSREKKESFPLTVTSAQKNPTAFYLCASSTTGYNEQFFGPGTRLTVL.

CDR3 DNA: TGTGCCAGCAGTAGACAGGGGGCGCGGACAGATACGCAGTATTTT. Translation: CASSRQGARTDTQYF. The genes are TRBV6-5 and TRBJ2-3, with TRBD1 identical over 10 bases. Germline lookup yields CDR1 MNHEY and CDR2 SVGAGI. This CDR3 is 15 amino acids long. J gave up 3 bases and V 5 bases, and 5 bases lay outside the gene matches.

The chain uses TRBV19 and TRBJ1-1; D remains ambiguous. Trimming stripped 6 bases from V and 0 bases from J, with 14 bases between. This CDR3 region has 15 residues. The germline V gene encodes CDR1 LNHDA and CDR2 SQIVND (reference sequence). The CDR3 coding sequence is TGTGCCAGTAGCCACGCCGTTGAGATGAACACTGAAGCTTTCTTT. As protein: CASSHAVEMNTEAFF.